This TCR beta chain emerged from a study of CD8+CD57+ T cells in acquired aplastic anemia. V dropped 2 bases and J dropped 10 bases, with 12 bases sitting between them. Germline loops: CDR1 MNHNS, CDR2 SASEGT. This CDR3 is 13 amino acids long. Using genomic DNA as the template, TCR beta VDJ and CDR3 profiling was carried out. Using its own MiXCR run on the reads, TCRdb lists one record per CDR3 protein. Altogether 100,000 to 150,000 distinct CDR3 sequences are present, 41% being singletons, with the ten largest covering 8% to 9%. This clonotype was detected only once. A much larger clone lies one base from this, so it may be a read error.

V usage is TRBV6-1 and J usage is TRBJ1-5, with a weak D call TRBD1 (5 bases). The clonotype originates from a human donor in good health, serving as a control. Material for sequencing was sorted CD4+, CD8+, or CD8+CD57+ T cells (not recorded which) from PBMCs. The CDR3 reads CASSESRVGPQHF. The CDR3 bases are TGTGCCAGCAGTGAATCCAGGGTGGGTCCCCAGCATTTT.